Following are 16 T cell receptor beta chains from one sample sequenced in a study of shared clonotypes between healthy human individuals. The repertoire was sequenced with immunoSEQ multiplex PCR; TCRdb's copy has only in-frame clones and lacks some. This table has almost 700,000 clones, approximately 90% appearing once. Only CD45RO-negative cells positively selected for CCR7 counted as naive CD8 cells, so terminally differentiated effector memory CD45RA+ cells were excluded. Sequences were obtained from naive CD8+ T cells sorted from blood. Receptors originate from a man aged 25 to 40 in good health.

This chain's CDR3 is CASSLLGLAINEQFF. CDR3 DNA sequence: TGTGCCAGCAGCCTTTTGGGACTAGCGATAAATGAGCAGTTCTTC. This chain connects TRBV7-6 to TRBJ2-1, with TRBD2 matching 10 bases. Trimming took 5 bases from V and 7 from J; bases not matched to a gene: 8. Germline CDR1 reads SGHVS; CDR2 reads FNYEAQ. There are 15 residues in the CDR3.

V is TRBV25-1 and J is TRBJ2-7; 8 bases are a match to TRBD1. Germline V gives CDR1 MGHDK, CDR2 SYGVNS. The CDR3 runs 16 residues. The V segment lost 6 bases and the J segment 2 bases; nucleotides outside the gene matches: 12. CDR3 sequence (DNA): TGTGCCAGCAGCGAACCGGGACAGGTGGGAACCTACGAGCAGTACTTC. This sequence encodes CASSEPGQVGTYEQYF.

As to this clone: Other DNA sequences in the same sample also yield this CDR3. This chain connects TRBV5-1 to TRBJ2-1, with 11 bases fitting TRBD2. V gave up 0 bases and J gave up 4 bases; unmatched junction bases: 0. The V gene's germline CDR1 is SGHRS and CDR2 YFSETQ. The CDR3 extends over 15 amino acids. In nucleotides, the CDR3 is TGCGCCAGCAGCTTGGGGACTAGCGGGTACAATGAGCAGTTCTTC. Translating gives CASSLGTSGYNEQFF.

This rearrangement joins TRBV28 to TRBJ2-7; 10 nucleotides line up with TRBD1. V trimming: 1 base; J trimming: 4 bases; junction bases outside the gene matches: 4. This CDR3 spans 15 amino acids. Germline V CDR1 and CDR2: MDHEN, SYDVKM. The CDR3 DNA reads as TGTGCCAGCAGTTTATCACGACAGGGGGCTTACGAGCAGTACTTC. It translates to CASSLSRQGAYEQYF.

The V and J genes are TRBV27 and TRBJ2-1, with D possibly matching TRBD2 (6 bases). Germline V gene lookup returns CDR1 MNHEY and CDR2 SMNVEV (reference sequence). The CDR3 totals 16 residues. V gave up 4 bases and J gave up 5 bases, with 18 bases separating them. The CDR3 DNA sequence: TGTGCCAGCAGTTCCCCCCGGGCGGACTATCACAATGAGCAGTTCTTC. It codes for CASSSPRADYHNEQFF.

V and J are TRBV27 and TRBJ2-1; TRBD2 agrees at 11 bases. The CDR3 runs 15 residues. The V and J ends lost 7 bases and 6 bases, in that order; junction bases with no gene match: 8. CDR1 and CDR2 (germline): MNHEY, SMNVEV (reference sequence). In DNA, the CDR3 is TGTGCCAGCACCCCACTAGCGGGAGCTCCCAATGAGCAGTTCTTC. This encodes CASTPLAGAPNEQFF.

The CDR3 here is CASSLAAGAYNEQFF. The CDR3 nucleotides read TGTGCCAGCAGCTTAGCGGCGGGAGCCTACAATGAGCAGTTCTTC. This chain connects TRBV7-9 to TRBJ2-1; TRBD2 matches 7 bases. Per germline, CDR1 SEHNR and CDR2 FQNEAQ (reference sequence). This CDR3 spans 15 amino acids. The trim removed 0 bases at V and 2 bases at J, leaving 1 base unmatched.

This chain joins TRBV11-2 and TRBJ2-2; no reliable D call. There are 11 residues in the CDR3. Germline CDR1 and CDR2: SGHAT and FQNNGV. Trimming left V 6 bases short and J 3 bases short, with 2 bases between. The CDR3 sequence: CASSYTGELFF. CDR3 coding DNA: TGTGCCAGCAGTTACACCGGGGAGCTGTTTTTT.

The CDR3 DNA follows: TGTGCCACCCGGTGGGGCAATGAGCAGTTCTTC. This gives the protein CATRWGNEQFF. The genes are TRBV2 and TRBJ2-1; D is unclear. This CDR3 is 11 amino acids long. Germline V gene lookup returns CDR1 SNHLY and CDR2 FYNNEI. The V gene lost 10 bases and the J gene lost 6 bases, with 10 bases spanning the gap.

This clone appeared once. This chain connects TRBV19 to TRBJ2-1; possible D gene TRBD2, 6 bases. The CDR3 is 15 amino acids. CDR1 and CDR2 (germline): LNHDA, SQIVND (reference sequence). The V gene lost 6 bases and the J gene lost 0 bases, with 12 bases spanning the gap. CDR3 region: CASRRAGSSYNEQFF. In DNA form, the CDR3 reads TGTGCCAGTAGGAGGGCGGGGAGCTCCTACAATGAGCAGTTCTTC.

The rearrangement links TRBV13 to TRBJ2-7; D is tentatively TRBD1 or TRBD2 (6 bases each). Looked up from germline, CDR1 is PRHDT and CDR2 is FYEKMQ (reference sequence). Trimming shortened V by 5 bases and J by 3 bases, and 14 bases separated the two germline ends. The CDR3 covers 14 residues. As DNA, the CDR3 is TGTGCCAGCAGCCGTAGGGGGGCCGTCTACGAGCAGTACTTC. Encoded protein: CASSRRGAVYEQYF.

V usage is TRBV6-1 and J usage is TRBJ2-1, with 8 bases fitting TRBD1. Unmatched junction bases numbered 12, after V lost 6 bases and J lost 8 bases. The CDR3 loop spans 15 amino acids. Germline loops: CDR1 MNHNS, CDR2 SASEGT. CDR3 in DNA: TGTGCCAGCAGGCCCGGGACAGGCGTTCTCTATGAGCAGTTCTTC. Encoded protein: CASRPGTGVLYEQFF.

The chain carries TRBV6-5 and TRBJ2-3; D perhaps matches TRBD1 (6 bases). Germline V CDR1 and CDR2: MNHEY, SVGAGI. The CDR3 length is 15 residues. V was shortened by 3 bases and J by 4 bases, with 14 bases between the two germline ends. DNA of the CDR3: TGTGCCAGCAGTTATTTCCAGGGGTTCGCAGATACGCAGTATTTT. It encodes CASSYFQGFADTQYF.

The genes are TRBV15 and TRBJ2-5, with 8 bases matching TRBD2. The junction had 7 bases not matched to a gene; V was cut back by 3 bases and J by 10 bases. The CDR3 length is 13 residues. From germline, CDR1 is LNHNV and CDR2 YYDKDF (reference sequence). CDR3 in DNA: TGTGCCACCAGCAGGACTAGCGACTGGAGCCAGTACTTC. It encodes CATSRTSDWSQYF. Full variable domain (remainder filled in from reference TRBV15 and TRBJ2-5): DAMVIQNPRYQVTQFGKPVTLSCSQTLNHNVMYWYQQKSSQAPKLLFHYYDKDFNNEADTPDNFQSRRPNTSFCFLDIRSPGLGDTAMYLCATSRTSDWSQYFGPGTRLLVL.

The chain employs TRBV28 and TRBJ2-7; the match to TRBD1 covers 8 bases. Germline V CDR1 and CDR2: MDHEN, SYDVKM. Germline trimming cut 7 bases from V and 3 bases from J; bases unmatched to any gene: 14. The CDR3 contains 16 residues. CDR3 sequence reads: CASTGPITTGGYEQYF. Here the CDR3 DNA reads TGTGCCAGCACGGGTCCCATCACTACAGGGGGCTACGAGCAGTACTTC.

This clone occurred a few times. The chain couples TRBV2 to TRBJ1-2; D remains ambiguous. CDR1 and CDR2 (germline): SNHLY, FYNNEI. V lost 0 bases, J lost 5 bases, and 16 bases lay in between. This CDR3 is built from 16 residues. CDR3 residues: CASSEAEVYPTYGYTF. The CDR3 DNA reads as TGTGCCAGCAGTGAAGCGGAAGTCTACCCCACTTATGGCTACACCTTC. Together with reference TRBV2 and TRBJ1-2, the CDR3 gives the full variable domain: EPEVTQTPSHQVTQMGQEVILRCVPISNHLYFYWYRQILGQKVEFLVSFYNNEISEKSEIFDDQFSVERPDGSNFTLKIRSTKLEDSAMYFCASSEAEVYPTYGYTFGSGTRLTVV.